One and the same sample provided the 27 T cell receptor beta chains below, sequenced in a study of control samples from healthy donors and cancer patients. Clones were sequenced by immunoSEQ multiplex PCR, and TCRdb holds only the in-frame ones, with some missing. This sample yields 95,000 to 120,000 clones, of which 70% to 85% are seen a single time; 5% to 8.5% belongs to the top ten. The sample consisted of blood. Every receptor here comes from a young man in good health.

The sample holds one count of this clone. The rearrangement joins TRBV7-9 to TRBJ2-7, with D perhaps matching TRBD2 (5 bases). Germline assignment: CDR1 SEHNR and CDR2 FQNEAQ (reference sequence). The CDR3 covers 13 residues. The V end was cut by 1 base, the J end by 5 bases, with 9 bases between. DNA of the CDR3: TGTGCCAGCAGCTTAGGAGGGAACAACGAGCAGTACTTC. It codes for CASSLGGNNEQYF.

Only one count was recorded for this clone. This sequence joins TRBV9 and TRBJ2-5; 7 bases map to TRBD1. CDR1 and CDR2 (germline): SGDLS, YYNGEE. Unmatched junction bases numbered 9, after V lost 2 bases and J lost 5 bases. The CDR3 sequence is 15 residues long. The CDR3 reads CASSVGWGRGETQYF. CDR3 nucleotides: TGTGCCAGCAGCGTGGGTTGGGGCAGGGGGGAGACCCAGTACTTC.

The chain joins TRBV13 to TRBJ1-2, with a possible D match to TRBD1 (5 bases). The CDR3 is made up of 14 amino acids. The ends were cut back, 2 bases at V and 7 bases at J, with 14 bases in the middle. CDR1 and CDR2 (germline): PRHDT, FYEKMQ (reference sequence). DNA for the CDR3: TGTGCCAGCAGCTTACCAGGGAGTCCCTCTGGCTACACCTTC. Residues: CASSLPGSPSGYTF.

The chain uses TRBV6-5 and TRBJ1-2; no definite D call. The ends were cut back, 0 bases at V and 1 base at J, with 9 bases in the middle. CDR1 is MNHEY and CDR2 is SVGAGI in the germline V gene. The CDR3 sequence is 15 residues long. The CDR3 loop is CASSYSRTVNYGYTF. The CDR3 DNA reads as TGTGCCAGCAGTTACTCAAGGACTGTTAACTATGGCTACACCTTC.

The J gene is TRBJ1-3, the V gene TRBV7-2; D might be TRBD1 (5 bases). The V end was cut by 5 bases, the J end by 0 bases, with 11 bases between. Germline V gives CDR1 SGHTA, CDR2 FQGNSA. The CDR3 loop spans 15 amino acids. The CDR3 DNA reads TGTGCCAGCAGCCCTTGGGGGGACTCTGGAAACACCATATATTTT. Protein product: CASSPWGDSGNTIYF.

The genes are TRBV6-2 or TRBV6-3 and TRBJ2-2; perhaps D is TRBD1 or TRBD2 (5 bases each). The germline gives CDR1 MNHEY, CDR2 SVGEGT. The CDR3 has 13 residues. V shed 2 bases and J shed 6 bases, with 7 bases lying between them. In nucleotides, the CDR3 is TGTGCCAGCAGTTACCGGGACGCCGGGGAGCTGTTTTTT. It is translated as CASSYRDAGELFF.

The chain recombines TRBV5-1 with TRBJ1-3; D may be TRBD1 (6 bases). The CDR3 runs 15 residues. CDR1 and CDR2 from the germline V gene are SGHRS and YFSETQ. Trimming pared 0 bases from V and 0 bases from J, leaving 7 bases between. The chain's CDR3 is CASSLADSSGNTIYF. CDR3 nucleotides: TGCGCCAGCAGCTTGGCGGACAGCTCTGGAAACACCATATATTTT.

This chain uses TRBV6-5 with TRBJ2-3; D remains unclear. Per germline, CDR1 MNHEY and CDR2 SVGAGI. V shed 5 bases and J shed 0 bases, with 9 bases lying between them. This CDR3 is built from 14 residues. The CDR3 region is CASSLRASTDTQYF. The CDR3 region has the DNA TGTGCCAGCAGTCTCCGAGCCAGCACAGATACGCAGTATTTT.

This chain uses TRBV19 with TRBJ2-7, with 10 positions matching TRBD1. J lost 3 bases, V lost 6 bases, and 8 bases had no gene match. Germline V gives CDR1 LNHDA, CDR2 SQIVND (reference sequence). The CDR3 has 15 residues. CDR3 residues: CASSPGQGGFYEQYV. The CDR3 DNA follows: TGTGCCAGTAGCCCTGGACAGGGGGGATTCTACGAGCAGTACGTC.

J is TRBJ1-6 and V is TRBV4-3, with 9 bases that match TRBD1. This CDR3 contains 16 residues. CDR1 and CDR2 (germline): LGHNA, YSLEER. V trimming: 5 bases; J trimming: 10 bases; junction bases outside the gene matches: 12. CDR3 residues: CASSSSSGTGSSPLHF. DNA of the CDR3: TGCGCCAGCAGCTCATCATCCGGGACAGGGTCATCACCCCTCCACTTT.

The rearrangement joins TRBV18 to TRBJ1-2; D unclear. The V and J ends lost 0 bases and 3 bases respectively, with 11 bases between them. This CDR3 is built from 15 residues. The germline gives CDR1 KGHSH, CDR2 LQKENI. The CDR3 sequence is CASSPPDRGYYGYTF. For the CDR3, the DNA is TGTGCCAGCTCACCACCAGATAGAGGGTACTATGGCTACACCTTC.

This clone is a singleton in its sample. V usage is TRBV6-4 and J usage is TRBJ2-1, with D perhaps matching TRBD1 (6 bases). With 4 bases removed from V and 2 bases from J, the gap between germline ends came to 15 bases. Germline loops: CDR1 MRHNA, CDR2 SNTAGT. This CDR3 is 16 amino acids long. The CDR3 loop is CASSVSGTHTYNEQFF. The CDR3 DNA follows: TGTGCCAGCAGTGTCTCCGGGACACATACCTACAATGAGCAGTTCTTC.

The chain has TRBV28 and TRBJ2-3; D uncertain. Trimming took 4 bases from V and 6 from J, leaving 20 bases between them. The CDR3 spans 16 residues. CDR1 MDHEN and CDR2 SYDVKM come from the germline V gene. DNA for the CDR3: TGTGCCAGCAGTTACCTGGGTGGTACGTTAGGGGATACGCAGTATTTT. Its translation: CASSYLGGTLGDTQYF. Full variable domain (rest looked up from reference TRBV28 and TRBJ2-3): DVKVTQSSRYLVKRTGEKVFLECVQDMDHENMFWYRQDPGLGLRLIYFSYDVKMKEKGDIPEGYSVSREKKERFSLILESASTNQTSMYLCASSYLGGTLGDTQYFGPGTRLTVL.

The CDR3 reads CASSPQKGDEPQHF. CDR3 in DNA: TGTGCCAGCTCACCGCAGAAGGGTGACGAGCCCCAGCATTTT. V is TRBV18 and J is TRBJ1-5; no clear D gene. Germline V lookup: CDR1 KGHSH, CDR2 LQKENI. V was pared by 3 bases and J by 8 bases, with 14 bases between. This CDR3 has 14 amino acids.

J is TRBJ2-5 and V is TRBV7-2, with 7 positions matching TRBD2. The V segment lost 1 base and the J segment 1 base; nucleotides outside the gene matches: 15. Germline CDR1 is SGHTA and CDR2 is FQGNSA. The CDR3 has 19 residues. The CDR3: CASSLVSGSSGDLQETQYF. CDR3 DNA: TGTGCCAGCAGCTTAGTGTCCGGAAGCAGCGGGGACCTCCAAGAGACCCAGTACTTC.

This chain links TRBV28 with TRBJ1-2, with 9 bases aligning to TRBD1. CDR3 length equals 16 residues. V lost 3 bases, J lost 4 bases, and 9 bases stayed unmatched. Germline V gene sequence: CDR1 MDHEN, CDR2 SYDVKM. The CDR3 is CASSFIQGARGYGYTF. The CDR3 coding sequence is TGTGCCAGCAGTTTCATACAGGGGGCGCGCGGCTATGGCTACACCTTC.

This clone was seen just once. J is TRBJ1-5 and V is TRBV5-1, with D possibly being TRBD1 (5 bases). Deletions cut 4 bases from V and 7 bases from J, with 12 bases between. The CDR3 runs to 13 residues. CDR1 is SGHRS, CDR2 YFSETQ, per germline. The CDR3 loop is CASSPDSHQPQHF. In nucleotides, the CDR3 is TGCGCCAGCAGCCCAGACAGTCACCAGCCCCAGCATTTT. The complete variable domain, with remaining parts taken from reference TRBV5-1 and TRBJ1-5, reads KAGVTQTPRYLIKTRGQQVTLSCSPISGHRSVSWYQQTPGQGLQFLFEYFSETQRNKGNFPGRFSGRQFSNSRSEMNVSTLELGDSALYLCASSPDSHQPQHFGDGTRLSIL.

This clone was counted only a few times. This rearrangement joins TRBV10-3 to TRBJ1-6; D is uncertain. V lost 4 bases and J lost 6, with 7 bases in between. The CDR3 contains 13 residues. CDR1 ENHRY and CDR2 SYGVKD come from the germline V gene. The CDR3 DNA sequence: TGTGCCATCAGTGGGGCCCTTAATTCACCCCTCCACTTT. Translating it yields CAISGALNSPLHF.

CDR3: CASSDTKRGADTQYF. The CDR3 nucleotides read TGCGCCAGCAGTGACACCAAGCGGGGTGCAGATACGCAGTATTTT. V and J are TRBV10-1 and TRBJ2-3, with 7 nucleotides matching TRBD2. Trimming removed 3 bases from V and 4 bases from J; junction bases left unmatched: 7. Germline V gives CDR1 WNHNN, CDR2 SYGVQD (reference sequence). The CDR3 consists of 15 residues.

The rearrangement uses TRBV19 and TRBJ1-6, with 7 bases matching TRBD1. This CDR3 contains 13 residues. The V gene's germline CDR1 is LNHDA and CDR2 SQIVND (reference sequence). The junction had 7 bases not matched to a gene; V was cut back by 10 bases and J by 7 bases. This chain's CDR3 is CATNKDRNSPLHF. The DNA for the CDR3 is TGTGCCACCAATAAGGACAGGAATTCACCCCTCCACTTT.

This chain links TRBV10-3 with TRBJ2-2, with unresolved D. This CDR3 is 13 amino acids long. CDR1 is ENHRY, CDR2 SYGVKD, per germline. Between the trimmed V and J ends, which lost 6 bases and 8 bases, there was a span of 13 bases. In DNA, the CDR3 is TGTGCCATCAGCCCCGTAGAGTCGGGGGAGCTGTTTTTT. This gives the protein CAISPVESGELFF.

The V call is TRBV28, the J call TRBJ1-6; perhaps TRBD1 as D (5 bases). Germline V gene data show CDR1 as MDHEN and CDR2 as SYDVKM. The CDR3 has 15 amino acids. Trimming cost V 7 bases and J 9 bases, with 19 bases left between them. The CDR3 loop is CASKTVTRVGSPLHF. The CDR3, as DNA: TGTGCCAGCAAGACGGTGACCAGGGTAGGTTCACCCCTCCACTTT.

V is TRBV7-2 and J is TRBJ1-1; D unresolved. The CDR3 sequence is 14 residues long. Trimming took 2 bases from V and 5 from J, leaving 12 bases between them. Germline assignment: CDR1 SGHTA and CDR2 FQGNSA. CDR3 sequence reads: CASSLWTKGTEAFF. The CDR3 bases are TGTGCCAGCAGCTTATGGACGAAGGGTACTGAAGCTTTCTTT.

This clone was found many times. This chain joins TRBV28 and TRBJ2-5; D gene ambiguous. V gave up 1 base and J gave up 2 bases, with 11 bases separating them. Germline V lookup: CDR1 MDHEN, CDR2 SYDVKM. This CDR3 spans 15 amino acids. CDR3 DNA sequence: TGTGCCAGCAGTTTATTGATGAACAGTCAAGAGACCCAGTACTTC. It yields the protein CASSLLMNSQETQYF.

The V gene is TRBV5-8, the J gene TRBJ2-3; TRBD2 matches 8 bases. The germline V gene encodes CDR1 SGHTS and CDR2 YDEGEE. This CDR3 is built from 15 residues. Germline trimming cut 10 bases from V and 5 bases from J; bases unmatched to any gene: 15. CDR3 amino acids: CASSKGGGLRDTQYF. The CDR3 DNA reads as TGTGCCTCCTCAAAGGGCGGGGGGCTGCGAGATACGCAGTATTTT. The whole variable domain, filled in from reference TRBV5-8 and TRBJ2-3, reads EAGVTQSPTHLIKTRGQQATLRCSPISGHTSVYWYQQALGLGLQFLLWYDEGEERNRGNFPPRFSGRQFPNYSSELNVNALELEDSALYLCASSKGGGLRDTQYFGPGTRLTVL.

V is TRBV18 and J is TRBJ1-2, with D tentatively TRBD1 (5 bases). The length of the CDR3 is 13 residues. Trimming removed 5 bases at V and 4 bases at J, with 11 bases between. The germline CDR1 and CDR2 sequences are KGHSH and LQKENI. This chain's CDR3 is CASSSQGLYGYTF. The DNA for the CDR3 is TGTGCCAGCTCAAGCCAGGGCCTCTATGGCTACACCTTC.

The chain uses TRBV7-8 and TRBJ2-7; D possibly corresponds to TRBD1 (5 bases). The germline gives CDR1 SGHVS, CDR2 FQNEAQ. V shed 0 bases and J shed 2 bases, with 11 bases lying between them. CDR3 size: 15 residues. The CDR3 spells CASSLAAGYTYEQYF. CDR3 DNA: TGTGCCAGCAGCTTAGCGGCAGGGTATACCTACGAGCAGTACTTC.